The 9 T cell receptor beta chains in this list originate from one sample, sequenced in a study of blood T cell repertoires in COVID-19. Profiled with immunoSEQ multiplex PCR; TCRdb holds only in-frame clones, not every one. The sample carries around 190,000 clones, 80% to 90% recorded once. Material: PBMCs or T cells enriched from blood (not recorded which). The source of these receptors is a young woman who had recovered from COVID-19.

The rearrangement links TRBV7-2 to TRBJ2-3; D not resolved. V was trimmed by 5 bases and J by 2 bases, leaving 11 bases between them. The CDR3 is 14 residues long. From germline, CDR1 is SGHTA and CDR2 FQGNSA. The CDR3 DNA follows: TGTGCCAGCAGCCCCAGACTTCTCACAGATACGCAGTATTTT. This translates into CASSPRLLTDTQYF. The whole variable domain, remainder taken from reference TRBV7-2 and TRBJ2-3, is GAGVSQSPSNKVTEKGKDVELRCDPISGHTALYWYRQSLGQGLEFLIYFQGNSAPDKSGLPSDRFSAERTGGSVSTLTIQRTQQEDSAVYLCASSPRLLTDTQYFGPGTRLTVL.

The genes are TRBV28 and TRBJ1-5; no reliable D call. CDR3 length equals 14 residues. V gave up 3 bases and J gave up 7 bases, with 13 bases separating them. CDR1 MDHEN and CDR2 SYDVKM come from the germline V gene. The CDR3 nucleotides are TGTGCCAGCAGTTTCCAAGTCCGGAGGCAGCCCCAGCATTTT. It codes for CASSFQVRRQPQHF.

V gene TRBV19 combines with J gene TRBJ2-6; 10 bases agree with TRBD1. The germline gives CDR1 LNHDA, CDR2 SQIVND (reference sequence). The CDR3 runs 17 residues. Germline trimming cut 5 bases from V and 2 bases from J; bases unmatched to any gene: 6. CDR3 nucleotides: TGTGCCAGTAGTGGGGTTGGACAGGGGGCTGGGGCCAACGTCCTGACTTTC. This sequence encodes CASSGVGQGAGANVLTF.

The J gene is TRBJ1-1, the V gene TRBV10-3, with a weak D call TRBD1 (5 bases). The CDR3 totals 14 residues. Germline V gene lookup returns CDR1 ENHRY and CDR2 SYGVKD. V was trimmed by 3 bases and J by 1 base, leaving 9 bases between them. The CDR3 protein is CAISDGRENTEAFF. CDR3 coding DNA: TGTGCCATCAGTGATGGCAGGGAGAACACTGAAGCTTTCTTT.

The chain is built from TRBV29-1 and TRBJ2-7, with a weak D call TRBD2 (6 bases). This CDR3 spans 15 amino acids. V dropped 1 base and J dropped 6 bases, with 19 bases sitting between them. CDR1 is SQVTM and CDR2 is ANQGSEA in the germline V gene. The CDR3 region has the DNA TGCAGCGTTGAAGGCATCAGATCCTCAGCGGGCGAGCAGTACTTC. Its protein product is CSVEGIRSSAGEQYF.

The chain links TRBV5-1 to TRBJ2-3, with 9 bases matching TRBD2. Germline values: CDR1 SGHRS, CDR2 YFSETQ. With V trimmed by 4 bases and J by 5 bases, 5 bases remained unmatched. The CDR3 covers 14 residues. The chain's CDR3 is CASSRVAGVDTQYF. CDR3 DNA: TGCGCCAGCAGCAGGGTAGCGGGGGTAGATACGCAGTATTTT.

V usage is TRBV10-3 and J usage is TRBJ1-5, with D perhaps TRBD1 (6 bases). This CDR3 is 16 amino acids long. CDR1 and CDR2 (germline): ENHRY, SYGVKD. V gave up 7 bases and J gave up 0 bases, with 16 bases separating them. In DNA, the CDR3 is TGTGCCATCACCCGCCCCATGACAGGTAGCAATCAGCCCCAGCATTTT. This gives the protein CAITRPMTGSNQPQHF.

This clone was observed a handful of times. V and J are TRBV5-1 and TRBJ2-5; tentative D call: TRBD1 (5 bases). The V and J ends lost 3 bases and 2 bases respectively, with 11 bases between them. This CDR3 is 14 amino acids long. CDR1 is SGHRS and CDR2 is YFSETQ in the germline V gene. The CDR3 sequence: CASSSIRGQETQYF. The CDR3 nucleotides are TGCGCCAGCAGCTCCATTAGGGGACAAGAGACCCAGTACTTC.

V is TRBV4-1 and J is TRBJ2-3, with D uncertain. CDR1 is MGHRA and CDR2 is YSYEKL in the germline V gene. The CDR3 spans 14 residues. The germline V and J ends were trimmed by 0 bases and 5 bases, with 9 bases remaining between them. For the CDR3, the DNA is TGCGCCAGCAGCCAAGATCAGGCAAGAGATACGCAGTATTTT. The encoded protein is CASSQDQARDTQYF.